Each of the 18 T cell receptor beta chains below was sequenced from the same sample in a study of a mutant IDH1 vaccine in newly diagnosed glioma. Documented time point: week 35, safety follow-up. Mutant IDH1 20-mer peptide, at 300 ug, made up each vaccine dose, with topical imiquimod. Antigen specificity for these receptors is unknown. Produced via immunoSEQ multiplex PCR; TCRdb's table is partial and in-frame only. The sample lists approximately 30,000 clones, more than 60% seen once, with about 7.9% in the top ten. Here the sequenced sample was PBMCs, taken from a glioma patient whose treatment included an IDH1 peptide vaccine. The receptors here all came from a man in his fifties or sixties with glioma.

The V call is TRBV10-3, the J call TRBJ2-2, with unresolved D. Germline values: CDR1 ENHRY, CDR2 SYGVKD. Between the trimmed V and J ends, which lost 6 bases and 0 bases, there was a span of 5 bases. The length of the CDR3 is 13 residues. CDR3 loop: CAISVANTGELFF. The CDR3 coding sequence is TGTGCCATCAGCGTCGCGAACACCGGGGAGCTGTTTTTT.

The CDR3 sequence: CASSDSSSYEQYF. The DNA of the CDR3 is TGTGCCAGCAGCGACAGTAGCTCCTACGAGCAGTACTTC. The V call is TRBV2, the J call TRBJ2-7, with D possibly TRBD1 on 5 matching bases. Trimming removed 6 bases at V and 0 bases at J, with 9 bases between. The CDR3 is 13 residues long. Germline V CDR1 and CDR2: SNHLY, FYNNEI.

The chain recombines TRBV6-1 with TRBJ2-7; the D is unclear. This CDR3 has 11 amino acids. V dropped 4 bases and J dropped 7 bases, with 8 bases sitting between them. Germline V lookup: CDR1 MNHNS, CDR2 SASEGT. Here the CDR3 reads CASSAGGEQYF. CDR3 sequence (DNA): TGTGCCAGCAGTGCTGGTGGGGAGCAGTACTTC.

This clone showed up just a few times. Written as DNA, the CDR3 is TGCGCCAGCAGCTTAAGACAGGACATGAACACTGAAGCTTTCTTT. This encodes CASSLRQDMNTEAFF. V is TRBV5-1 and J is TRBJ1-1; maybe TRBD1 (6 bases). Germline V lookup: CDR1 SGHRS, CDR2 YFSETQ. CDR3 size: 15 residues. V lost 2 bases and J 0 bases, leaving 11 bases between the germline ends.

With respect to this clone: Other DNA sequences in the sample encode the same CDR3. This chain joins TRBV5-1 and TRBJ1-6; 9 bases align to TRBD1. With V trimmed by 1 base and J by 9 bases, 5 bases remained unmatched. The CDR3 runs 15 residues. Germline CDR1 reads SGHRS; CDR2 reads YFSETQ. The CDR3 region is CASSLKGQGSSPLHF. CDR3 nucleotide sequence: TGCGCCAGCAGCTTGAAAGGACAGGGGAGTTCACCCCTCCACTTT.

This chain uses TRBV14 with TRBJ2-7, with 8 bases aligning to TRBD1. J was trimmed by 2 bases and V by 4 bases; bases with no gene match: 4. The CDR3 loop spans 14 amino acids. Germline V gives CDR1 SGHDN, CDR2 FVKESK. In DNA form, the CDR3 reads TGTGCCAGCAGCCTGAGACAGGGGACCTACGAGCAGTACTTC. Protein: CASSLRQGTYEQYF.

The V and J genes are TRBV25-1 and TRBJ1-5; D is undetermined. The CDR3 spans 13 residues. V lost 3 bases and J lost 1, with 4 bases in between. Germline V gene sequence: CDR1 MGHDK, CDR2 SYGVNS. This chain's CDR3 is CASSEGSNQPQHF. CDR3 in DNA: TGTGCCAGCAGTGAGGGGAGCAATCAGCCCCAGCATTTT.

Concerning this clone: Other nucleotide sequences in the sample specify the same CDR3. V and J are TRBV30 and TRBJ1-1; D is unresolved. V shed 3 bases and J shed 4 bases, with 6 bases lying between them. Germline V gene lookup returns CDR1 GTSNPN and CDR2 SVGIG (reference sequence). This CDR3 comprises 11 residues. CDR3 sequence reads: CAWSRLTEAFF. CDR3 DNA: TGTGCCTGGAGCCGCCTCACTGAAGCTTTCTTT.

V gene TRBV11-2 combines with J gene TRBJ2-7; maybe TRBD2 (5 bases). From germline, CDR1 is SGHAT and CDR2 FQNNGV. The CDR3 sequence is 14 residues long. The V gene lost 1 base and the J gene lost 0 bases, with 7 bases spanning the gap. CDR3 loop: CASSLGRDSYEQYF. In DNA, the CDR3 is TGTGCCAGCAGCTTAGGCCGGGACTCCTACGAGCAGTACTTC. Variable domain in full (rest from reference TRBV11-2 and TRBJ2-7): EAGVAQSPRYKIIEKRQSVAFWCNPISGHATLYWYQQILGQGPKLLIQFQNNGVVDDSQLPKDRFSAERLKGVDSTLKIQPAKLEDSAVYLCASSLGRDSYEQYFGPGTRLTVT.

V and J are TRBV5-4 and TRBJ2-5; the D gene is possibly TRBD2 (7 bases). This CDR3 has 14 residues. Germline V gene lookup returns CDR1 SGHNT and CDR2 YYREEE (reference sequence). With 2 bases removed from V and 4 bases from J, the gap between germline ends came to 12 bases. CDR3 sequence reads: CASSLGGGVETQYF. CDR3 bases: TGTGCCAGCAGCTTAGGGGGAGGGGTAGAGACCCAGTACTTC.

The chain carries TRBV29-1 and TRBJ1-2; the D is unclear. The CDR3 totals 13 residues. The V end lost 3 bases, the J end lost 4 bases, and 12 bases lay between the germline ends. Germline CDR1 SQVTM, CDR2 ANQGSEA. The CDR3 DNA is TGCAGCGTTGAGGTGGGTGGAGTCTATGGCTACACCTTC. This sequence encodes CSVEVGGVYGYTF.

For the CDR3, the DNA is TGTGCCAGCAGCCAAGATGTCCGTCTCGGCATAGCGGAAAACACAGATACGCAGTATTTT. Its protein is CASSQDVRLGIAENTDTQYF. The chain is built from TRBV14 and TRBJ2-3; a possible D gene is TRBD2 (6 bases). Trimming shortened V by 0 bases and J by 2 bases, and 24 bases separated the two germline ends. This CDR3 is built from 20 residues. The germline CDR1 and CDR2 sequences are SGHDN and FVKESK. Full variable domain (rest looked up from reference TRBV14 and TRBJ2-3): EAGVTQFPSHSVIEKGQTVTLRCDPISGHDNLYWYRRVMGKEIKFLLHFVKESKQDESGMPNNRFLAERTGGTYSTLKVQPAELEDSGVYFCASSQDVRLGIAENTDTQYFGPGTRLTVL.

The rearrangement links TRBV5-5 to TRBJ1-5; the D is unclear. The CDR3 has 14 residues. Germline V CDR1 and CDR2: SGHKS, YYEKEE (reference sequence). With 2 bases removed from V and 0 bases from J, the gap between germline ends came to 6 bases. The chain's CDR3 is CASSLGYSNQPQHF. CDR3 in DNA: TGTGCCAGCAGCTTAGGCTATAGCAATCAGCCCCAGCATTTT.

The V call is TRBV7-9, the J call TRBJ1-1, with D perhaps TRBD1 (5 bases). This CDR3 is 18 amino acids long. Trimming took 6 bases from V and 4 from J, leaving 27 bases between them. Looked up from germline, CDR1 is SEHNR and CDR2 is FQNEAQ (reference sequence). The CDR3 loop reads CASSPAGGQLEQGTEAFF. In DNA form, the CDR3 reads TGTGCCAGCAGTCCCGCGGGAGGACAACTCGAACAAGGCACTGAAGCTTTCTTT.

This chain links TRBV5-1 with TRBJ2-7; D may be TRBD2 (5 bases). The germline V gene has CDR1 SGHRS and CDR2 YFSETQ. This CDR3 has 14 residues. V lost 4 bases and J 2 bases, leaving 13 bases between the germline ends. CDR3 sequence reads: CASSPLLDTYEQYF. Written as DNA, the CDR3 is TGCGCCAGCAGCCCCCTACTAGACACCTACGAGCAGTACTTC.

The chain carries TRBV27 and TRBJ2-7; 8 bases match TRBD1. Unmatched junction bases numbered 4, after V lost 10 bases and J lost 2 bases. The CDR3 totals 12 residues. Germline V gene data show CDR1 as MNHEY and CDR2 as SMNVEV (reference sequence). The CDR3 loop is CATGQDAYEQYF. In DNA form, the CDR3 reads TGTGCCACGGGACAGGATGCCTACGAGCAGTACTTC.

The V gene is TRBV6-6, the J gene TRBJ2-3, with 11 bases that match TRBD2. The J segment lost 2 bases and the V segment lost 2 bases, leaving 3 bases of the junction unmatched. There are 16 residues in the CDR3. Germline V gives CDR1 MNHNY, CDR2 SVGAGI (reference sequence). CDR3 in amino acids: CASSYGTSGPTDTQYF. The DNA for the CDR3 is TGTGCCAGCAGTTACGGGACTAGCGGTCCCACAGATACGCAGTATTTT.

As DNA, the CDR3 is TGTGCCAGCAGTCGAGATTCGGACCGGAGCAATGAGCAGTTCTTC. It translates to CASSRDSDRSNEQFF. This chain links TRBV6-6 with TRBJ2-1; D uncertain. Deletions cut 5 bases from V and 6 bases from J, with 17 bases between. The CDR3 sequence is 15 residues long. Germline CDR1 reads MNHNY; CDR2 reads SVGAGI (reference sequence).